The source of this TCR beta chain is a study of cytomegalovirus exposure and HLA in healthy donors. Findings of the study overall: TRBV6-2, TRBV6-3 and some other V segments were excluded as indistinguishable.

In the PCR, 60 Vbeta and 13 Jbeta primers were used. Clones were read by immunoSEQ multiplex PCR, and TCRdb kept only the in-frame ones, dropping some. The sample consists of about 70,000 clones, roughly 88% of them appearing once. In regard to this clone: What it binds is unknown.

The length of the CDR3 is 15 residues. V gave up 2 bases and J gave up 5 bases; unmatched junction bases: 5. Germline V gives CDR1 SGHRS, CDR2 YFSETQ. Source material: PBMCs. This chain connects TRBV5-1 to TRBJ2-5; 11 nucleotides match TRBD1. The TCR was taken from a woman aged 30 to 39 in good health and CMV-seronegative. CDR3 residues: CASSFGQGARETQYF. CDR3 nucleotides: TGCGCCAGCAGCTTCGGACAGGGGGCGCGGGAGACCCAGTACTTC.